The clone carrying this T cell receptor (beta chain) was seen at least ten times. Its specificity is unknown. Deletions cut 7 bases from V and 6 bases from J, with 15 bases between. CDR1 and CDR2 from the germline V gene are SQVTM and ANQGSEA. The CDR3 has 13 amino acids. This entry is derived from a study of early T cells in non-severe SARS-CoV-2 infection. Study in general: The study sequenced bulk RNA from unsorted whole blood, with chains unpaired. General study findings and limits: The study's VDJdb matching favored anti-spike CD8 responses and missed private and CD4 specificities.

Individual cDNA molecules were tagged with unique molecular identifiers, the study reported. TCRdb independently ran MiXCR on the 5' RACE reads; one entry per CDR3 protein. The sample includes about 48,000 distinct CDR3 sequences, about 12% of them seen just once. Material: whole blood. This receptor was obtained from an adult who was a healthcare worker with PCR-confirmed SARS-CoV-2 infection or an uninfected control (not recorded which). V usage is TRBV29-1 and J usage is TRBJ2-2, with a tentative D call TRBD2 (5 bases). For the CDR3, the DNA is TGCAGCGGGACTGAGCAGTATGCCGGGGAGCTGTTTTTT. It is translated as CSGTEQYAGELFF.